The clone carrying this TCR beta chain was seen more than once but under ten times. Its antigen is still unknown. V was clipped by 5 bases and J by 5 bases, with 13 bases between them. Germline lookup yields CDR1 SGHKS and CDR2 YYEKEE (reference sequence). The CDR3 length is 13 residues. Each CDR3 protein is one row after TCRdb ran MiXCR on the 5' RACE reads. The table has about 340,000 distinct CDR3 sequences, approximately 8.7% seen once. These data are taken from a study of identical twins. Healthy Caucasian individuals made up all the donors. Study observations and caveats: Conclusions were drawn cross-sectionally by statistical analysis, without following the same donors. Possibly, invariant MAIT and iNKT cells partly confounded zero-insertion analyses.

Sequenced material: naive T cells sorted from blood. The chain uses TRBV5-5 and TRBJ2-5; D unresolved. The source of this sequence is a woman between 45 and 60 years old in good health. Here the CDR3 DNA reads TGTGCCAGCAGTATGCAGGTGATCGAGACCCAGTACTTC. Its protein is CASSMQVIETQYF. The full variable domain, its missing parts supplied by reference TRBV5-5 and TRBJ2-5, is DAGVTQSPTHLIKTRGQQVTLRCSPISGHKSVSWYQQVLGQGPQFIFQYYEKEERGRGNFPDRFSARQFPNYSSELNVNALLLGDSALYLCASSMQVIETQYFGPGTRLLVL.